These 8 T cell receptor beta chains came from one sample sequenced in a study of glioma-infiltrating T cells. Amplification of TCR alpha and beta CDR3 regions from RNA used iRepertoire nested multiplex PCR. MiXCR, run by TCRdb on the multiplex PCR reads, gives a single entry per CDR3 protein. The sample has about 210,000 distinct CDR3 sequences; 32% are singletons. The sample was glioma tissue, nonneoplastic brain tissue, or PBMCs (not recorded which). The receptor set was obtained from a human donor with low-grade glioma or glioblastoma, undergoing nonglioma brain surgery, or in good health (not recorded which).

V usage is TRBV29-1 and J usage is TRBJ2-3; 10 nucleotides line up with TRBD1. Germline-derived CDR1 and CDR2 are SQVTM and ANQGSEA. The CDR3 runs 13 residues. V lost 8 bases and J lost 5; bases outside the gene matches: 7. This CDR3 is CSLWTGGVDTQYF. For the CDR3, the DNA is TGCAGCCTATGGACAGGGGGTGTAGATACGCAGTATTTT.

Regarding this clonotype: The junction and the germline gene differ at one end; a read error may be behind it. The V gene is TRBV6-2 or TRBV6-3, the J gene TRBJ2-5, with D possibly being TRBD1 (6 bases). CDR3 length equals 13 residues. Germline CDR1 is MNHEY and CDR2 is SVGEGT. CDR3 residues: CANTIQGSENQYF. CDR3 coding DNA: TGTGCCAACACCATACAGGGTTCGGAGAACCAGTACTTC.

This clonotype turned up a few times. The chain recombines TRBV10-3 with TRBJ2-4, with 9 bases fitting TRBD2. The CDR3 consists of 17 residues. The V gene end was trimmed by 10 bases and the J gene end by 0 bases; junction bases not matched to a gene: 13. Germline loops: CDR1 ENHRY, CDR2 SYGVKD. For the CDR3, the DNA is TGTGCCACCAGCCAGGTAGCGGGAGTAGGAGCCAAAAACATTCAGTACTTC. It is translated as CATSQVAGVGAKNIQYF.

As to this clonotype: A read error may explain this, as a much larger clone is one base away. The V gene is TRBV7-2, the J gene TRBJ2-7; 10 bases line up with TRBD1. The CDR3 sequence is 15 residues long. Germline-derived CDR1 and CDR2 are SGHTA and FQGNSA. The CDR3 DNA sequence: TGTGCCAGCATCTTAGCGACAGGGGGCGTTAACGAGCAGTACTTC. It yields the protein CASILATGGVNEQYF.

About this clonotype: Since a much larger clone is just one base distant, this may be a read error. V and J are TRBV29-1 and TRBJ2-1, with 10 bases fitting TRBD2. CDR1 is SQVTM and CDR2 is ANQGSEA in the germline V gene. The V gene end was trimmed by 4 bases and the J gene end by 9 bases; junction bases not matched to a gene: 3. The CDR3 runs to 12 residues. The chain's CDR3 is CSVGGLALEQFF. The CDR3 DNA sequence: TGCAGCGTTGGGGGACTAGCGCTTGAGCAGTTCTTC.

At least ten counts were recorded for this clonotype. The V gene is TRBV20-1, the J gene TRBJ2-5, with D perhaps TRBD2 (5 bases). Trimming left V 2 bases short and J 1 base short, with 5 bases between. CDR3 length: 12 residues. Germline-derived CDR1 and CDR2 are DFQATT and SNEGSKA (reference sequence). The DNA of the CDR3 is TGCAGTGCTAGACTAGCCCAAGAGACCCAGTACTTC. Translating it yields CSARLAQETQYF.

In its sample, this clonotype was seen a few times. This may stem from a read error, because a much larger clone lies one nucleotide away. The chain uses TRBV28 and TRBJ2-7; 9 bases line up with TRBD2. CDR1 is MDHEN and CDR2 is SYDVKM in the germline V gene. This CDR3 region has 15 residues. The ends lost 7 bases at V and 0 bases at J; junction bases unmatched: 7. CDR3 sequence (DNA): TGTGCCAGCATCCCTCCTAGCGGGGTCTCCTACGAGCAGTACTTC. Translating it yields CASIPPSGVSYEQYF.

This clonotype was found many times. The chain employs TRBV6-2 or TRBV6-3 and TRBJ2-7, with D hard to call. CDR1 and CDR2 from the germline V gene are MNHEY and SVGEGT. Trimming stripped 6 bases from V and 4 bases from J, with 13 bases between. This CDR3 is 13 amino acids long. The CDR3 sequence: CASRRTTLYEQYF. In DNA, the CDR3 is TGTGCCAGCAGGAGGACCACACTTTACGAGCAGTACTTC.